Presented here are 22 T cell receptor beta chains from one specimen sequenced in a study of blood T cells in healthy people across ages. A sample-barcoded 5' primer and a J-beta primer mix were used in a second PCR of roughly 6 to 12 cycles. One entry per CDR3 protein results from TCRdb running MiXCR on the 5' RACE reads. Of 1,500,000 or so distinct CDR3 sequences in the sample, approximately 43% were seen once. Sequencing was carried out using blood. The receptors derive from a young woman in good health.

This clonotype occurred a few times. This chain uses TRBV7-9 with TRBJ1-4; D not certain. This CDR3 has 13 amino acids. The V end was cut by 1 base, the J end by 8 bases, with 8 bases between. Germline CDR1 and CDR2: SEHNR and FQNEAQ (reference sequence). In DNA form, the CDR3 reads TGTGCCAGCAGCTTAGAGTGGGTCGAAAAACTGTTTTTT. This translates into CASSLEWVEKLFF.

The V and J genes are TRBV20-1 and TRBJ2-3; 7 bases are shared with TRBD2. Losses at the gene ends were 6 bases for V and 2 bases for J; bases not matched to a gene: 8. The CDR3 totals 14 residues. The V gene's germline CDR1 is DFQATT and CDR2 SNEGSKA (reference sequence). The CDR3 region is CSAQAAGDTDTQYF. The CDR3 DNA is TGCAGTGCACAGGCGGCGGGGGACACAGATACGCAGTATTTT.

This clonotype occurred a few times. J is TRBJ2-7 and V is TRBV6-2 or TRBV6-3; tentatively, D is TRBD1 (6 bases). The germline CDR1 and CDR2 sequences are MNHEY and SVGEGT. The length of the CDR3 is 14 residues. Trimming took 0 bases from V and 4 from J, leaving 10 bases between them. As DNA, the CDR3 is TGTGCCAGCAGTTACTCGAACAGGGATTACGAGCAGTACTTC. This encodes CASSYSNRDYEQYF.

The chain carries TRBV27 and TRBJ2-3; D tentatively fits TRBD1 or TRBD2 (6 bases each). V gave up 0 bases and J gave up 6 bases, with 13 bases separating them. From germline, CDR1 is MNHEY and CDR2 SMNVEV (reference sequence). There are 15 residues in the CDR3. DNA for the CDR3: TGTGCCAGCAGTTTATCGGGGCAGGGGAGGGATACGCAGTATTTT. This encodes CASSLSGQGRDTQYF.

The chain recombines TRBV29-1 with TRBJ2-7; 7 positions match TRBD1. Germline values: CDR1 SQVTM, CDR2 ANQGSEA. This CDR3 contains 13 residues. The CDR3 spells CNVAGTVTHEQYF. The CDR3 DNA reads as TGCAACGTGGCCGGGACAGTGACCCACGAGCAGTACTTC.

The chain is built from TRBV11-2 and TRBJ2-2, with 8 bases fitting TRBD1. The length of the CDR3 is 16 residues. Germline CDR1 SGHAT, CDR2 FQNNGV. With V trimmed by 2 bases and J by 5 bases, 7 bases remained unmatched. The DNA of the CDR3 is TGTGCCAGCAGCTTACCTTGGACAGGGAGGACCGGGGAGCTGTTTTTT. It encodes CASSLPWTGRTGELFF.

Of note for this clonotype: At one end, the junction sequence differs from germline, possibly due to a read error. The chain couples TRBV10-3 to TRBJ2-7, with D possibly being TRBD1 (5 bases). Looked up from germline, CDR1 is ENHRY and CDR2 is SYGVKD. CDR3 length: 13 residues. The CDR3 nucleotides read TGCGCCATCAGTCAACAGGAGTACAATGAGCAGTACTTC. It codes for CAISQQEYNEQYF.

This clonotype was counted between two and nine times. J is TRBJ2-1 and V is TRBV5-1, with 10 bases identical to TRBD1. The V gene end was trimmed by 4 bases and the J gene end by 7 bases; junction bases not matched to a gene: 5. Germline V gene data show CDR1 as SGHRS and CDR2 as YFSETQ. This CDR3 has 14 residues. The CDR3 nucleotides are TGCGCCAGCAGCCGTGGGGACAGGGGTAATGAGCAGTTCTTC. It encodes CASSRGDRGNEQFF.

The table lists this clonotype with a few counts. V gene TRBV4-3 combines with J gene TRBJ2-5; possibly TRBD2 for D (6 bases). The V gene's germline CDR1 is LGHNA and CDR2 YSLEER. V gave up 0 bases and J gave up 5 bases, with 13 bases separating them. The CDR3 totals 15 residues. CDR3 DNA sequence: TGCGCCAGCAGCCAAGAGGGAGGCGGGTTTGAGACCCAGTACTTC. Its protein is CASSQEGGGFETQYF.

CDR3 nucleotide sequence: TGTGCCAGCAGGCCCTTAGGGACTAGACCAGGGCGGGAGCAGTACTTC. This gives the protein CASRPLGTRPGREQYF. This chain links TRBV27 with TRBJ2-5, with 8 nucleotides matching TRBD2. The germline CDR1 and CDR2 sequences are MNHEY and SMNVEV (reference sequence). The ends lost 6 bases at V and 11 bases at J; junction bases unmatched: 20. This CDR3 has 16 residues.

In nucleotides, the CDR3 is TGCAGTGCAACGCCAACTCTCAATGAGCAGTTCTTC. Translating it yields CSATPTLNEQFF. The chain carries TRBV20-1 and TRBJ2-1; unclear D gene. The CDR3 sequence is 12 residues long. The V end was cut by 6 bases, the J end by 6 bases, with 12 bases between. Germline V gene sequence: CDR1 DFQATT, CDR2 SNEGSKA (reference sequence).

The V gene is TRBV12-3 or TRBV12-4, the J gene TRBJ2-6, with 8 positions matching TRBD1. CDR3 length: 15 residues. V shed 6 bases, J shed 4 bases, and the junction held 5 bases outside the gene matches. The CDR3 loop is CASRRQGTGANVLTF. The CDR3 nucleotides read TGTGCCAGCAGGCGACAGGGGACAGGGGCCAACGTCCTGACTTTC.

This rearrangement joins TRBV4-2 to TRBJ2-7; D gene unclear. This CDR3 region has 13 residues. The V end lost 0 bases, the J end lost 4 bases, and 7 bases lay between the germline ends. CDR1 and CDR2 from the germline V gene are LGHNA and YNFKEQ. The CDR3, as DNA: TGTGCCAGCAGCCAAGAACCCCAATACGAGCAGTACTTC. This sequence encodes CASSQEPQYEQYF.

This chain uses TRBV7-8 with TRBJ1-1; D gene ambiguous. V was clipped by 5 bases and J by 3 bases, with 16 bases between them. The germline V gene encodes CDR1 SGHVS and CDR2 FQNEAQ. The CDR3 runs to 15 residues. The CDR3 DNA follows: TGTGCCAGCAGCCTGGAGGTGGTGGGGTACACTGAAGCTTTCTTT. This translates into CASSLEVVGYTEAFF.

The chain links TRBV4-1 to TRBJ1-1; D perhaps matches TRBD1 (6 bases). Trimming took off 1 base at V and 11 bases at J, with 14 bases between the two ends. The CDR3 spans 13 residues. CDR1 and CDR2 (germline): MGHRA, YSYEKL. CDR3 nucleotides: TGCGCCAGCAGCCAAGGTCCCGGCACAGGGGCTTTCTTT. Its translation is CASSQGPGTGAFF.

This chain uses TRBV7-9 with TRBJ2-1; 11 bases match TRBD2. The J call may be faulty, since TRBJ2-7 better matches the DNA end. Germline V gives CDR1 SEHNR, CDR2 FQNEAQ (reference sequence). The CDR3 length is 16 residues. The chain's CDR3 is CASRGLAAGSYNEQYF. The CDR3 DNA is TGTGCCAGCAGGGGACTAGCGGCGGGGTCCTACAATGAGCAGTACTTC.

The chain carries TRBV12-3 or TRBV12-4 and TRBJ2-1; 7 nucleotides align to TRBD2. V was clipped by 5 bases and J by 8 bases; unmatched bases: 21. The CDR3 runs 18 residues. The CDR3 spells CASSPSLWRGSFVDEQFF. CDR3 DNA: TGTGCCAGCAGTCCATCCCTCTGGCGGGGGTCCTTCGTCGATGAGCAGTTCTTC.

The V and J genes are TRBV4-3 and TRBJ2-3, with D possibly matching TRBD1 (6 bases). Germline CDR1 LGHNA, CDR2 YSLEER. Trimming removed 3 bases from V and 1 base from J, with 14 bases in between. There are 16 residues in the CDR3. CDR3: CASSQDTGSGTDTQYF. The DNA of the CDR3 is TGCGCCAGCAGCCAGGACACAGGGTCAGGCACAGATACGCAGTATTTT.

CDR3 in DNA: TGTGCCAGCAGCTTAGGTTTCCTATGGGAGGGATCGTACACTGAAGCTTTCTTT. The encoded protein is CASSLGFLWEGSYTEAFF. The rearrangement links TRBV7-2 to TRBJ1-1; D gene uncertain. Germline V gene sequence: CDR1 SGHTA, CDR2 FQGNSA. The CDR3 totals 18 residues. V dropped 1 base and J dropped 3 bases, with 21 bases sitting between them. Combining the CDR3 with reference TRBV7-2 and TRBJ1-1 gives the whole variable domain GAGVSQSPSNKVTEKGKDVELRCDPISGHTALYWYRQSLGQGLEFLIYFQGNSAPDKSGLPSDRFSAERTGGSVSTLTIQRTQQEDSAVYLCASSLGFLWEGSYTEAFFGQGTRLTVV.

This clonotype was seen a few times. The chain joins TRBV29-1 to TRBJ2-5, with TRBD1 as a possible D gene (5 bases). The V and J ends lost 7 bases and 0 bases respectively, with 9 bases between them. This CDR3 comprises 12 residues. Germline V lookup: CDR1 SQVTM, CDR2 ANQGSEA. The CDR3 DNA reads TGCAGCGCGGTGACAGACCAAGAGACCCAGTACTTC. The encoded protein is CSAVTDQETQYF.

The chain combines TRBV15 with TRBJ1-3, with unresolved D. This CDR3 is built from 16 residues. CDR1 LNHNV and CDR2 YYDKDF come from the germline V gene (reference sequence). With 0 bases removed from V and 0 bases from J, the gap between germline ends came to 9 bases. Here the CDR3 reads CATSRDSGSSGNTIYF. The DNA for the CDR3 is TGTGCCACCAGCAGAGATAGTGGGAGCTCTGGAAACACCATATATTTT.

This rearrangement joins TRBV7-2 to TRBJ1-1; 7 nucleotides align to TRBD1. The CDR3 spans 15 residues. Trimming at V came to 5 bases and at J to 1 base, leaving 7 bases not matched to a gene. Germline-derived CDR1 and CDR2 are SGHTA and FQGNSA. DNA for the CDR3: TGTGCCAGCAGCCCCGGGACAGTCGAGAACACTGAAGCTTTCTTT. Protein: CASSPGTVENTEAFF.